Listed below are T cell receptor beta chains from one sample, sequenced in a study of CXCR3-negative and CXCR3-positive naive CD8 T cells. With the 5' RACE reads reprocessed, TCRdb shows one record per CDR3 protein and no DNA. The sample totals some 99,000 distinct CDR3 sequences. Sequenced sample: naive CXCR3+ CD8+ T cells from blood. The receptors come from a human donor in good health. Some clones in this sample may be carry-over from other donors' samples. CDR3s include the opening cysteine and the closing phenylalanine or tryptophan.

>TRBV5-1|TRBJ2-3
CASSLEQGGGRTDTQYF
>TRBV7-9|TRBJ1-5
CASSSDTDRRGNQPQHF
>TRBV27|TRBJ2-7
CASSYSSGRPYEQYF
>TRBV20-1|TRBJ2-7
CSARPRDMEQYF
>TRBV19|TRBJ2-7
CATQIGINEQYF
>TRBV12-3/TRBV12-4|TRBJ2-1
CASRSGLAGLNEQFF
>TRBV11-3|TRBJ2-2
CASSSYTAGGNTGELFF
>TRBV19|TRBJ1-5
CASSIGTVLNQPQHF
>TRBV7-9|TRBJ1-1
CASSFTSRVNTEAFF
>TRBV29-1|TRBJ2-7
CSVGGGAYEQYF
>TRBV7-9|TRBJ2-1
CASSRYDEQFF
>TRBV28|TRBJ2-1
CASSGPRDSNEQFF
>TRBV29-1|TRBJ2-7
CSVSRNYEQYF
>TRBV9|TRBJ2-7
CASSERHGTNYEQYF
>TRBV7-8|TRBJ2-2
CASSPRRGGNTGELLF
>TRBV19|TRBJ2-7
CASSIGLGEQYF
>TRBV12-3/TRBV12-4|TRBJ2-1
CASSFFSYGLAGGILSSYNEQFF
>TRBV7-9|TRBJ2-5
CASTWGRGNQETQYF
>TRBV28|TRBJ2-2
CASSFPGRENTAELFF
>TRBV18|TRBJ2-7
CASSPSTLGLASYEQYF
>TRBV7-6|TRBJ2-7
CASSLSGGGIYEQYF
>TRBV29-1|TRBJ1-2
CSVDTDYGYTF
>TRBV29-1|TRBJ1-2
CSVELGPNYGYTF
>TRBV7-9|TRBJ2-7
CANSGVSEPYEQYF
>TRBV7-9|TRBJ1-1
CASTTREGSRTEAFF
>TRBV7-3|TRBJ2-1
CASSSSGLAYNEQFF
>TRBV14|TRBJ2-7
CASSQLQGYEQYF
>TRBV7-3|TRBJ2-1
CASSLIAGGLGEQFF
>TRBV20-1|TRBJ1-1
CSHKVGTEAFF
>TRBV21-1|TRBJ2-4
CASSKAPAGGKNIQYF
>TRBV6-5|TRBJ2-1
CASSEVLRPNEQFF